Following are 21 T cell receptor beta chains from one sample sequenced in a study of blood T cell repertoires in COVID-19. Sequencing used immunoSEQ multiplex PCR; TCRdb keeps in-frame clones, though not all of them. Of roughly 250,000 clones listed, 82% are singletons. The sequenced sample was peripheral blood. The receptor source for this set is a woman older than 75 with active or convalescent COVID-19.

V usage is TRBV15 and J usage is TRBJ2-1; D is ambiguous. V was cut by 0 bases and J by 0 bases, with 21 bases left in between. Germline V gives CDR1 LNHNV, CDR2 YYDKDF (reference sequence). This CDR3 has 20 amino acids. CDR3 coding DNA: TGTGCCACCAGCAGAGATCAGAAGTGGGCGTTAAGTAGCTCCTACAATGAGCAGTTCTTC. Its translation: CATSRDQKWALSSSYNEQFF.

The genes are TRBV5-1 and TRBJ2-7, with a weak D call TRBD2 (6 bases). Germline V gene lookup returns CDR1 SGHRS and CDR2 YFSETQ. With 4 bases removed from V and 0 bases from J, the gap between germline ends came to 20 bases. This CDR3 is built from 17 residues. The CDR3 protein is CASSHRPPGETSYEQYF. The CDR3 DNA reads as TGCGCCAGCAGCCACCGCCCCCCGGGGGAGACCTCCTACGAGCAGTACTTC.

This clone was detected a few times. The rearrangement uses TRBV5-1 and TRBJ1-4; the D is unclear. The germline V and J ends were trimmed by 1 base and 7 bases, with 14 bases remaining between them. Germline V CDR1 and CDR2: SGHRS, YFSETQ. This CDR3 is built from 15 residues. The CDR3 spells CASSLSGLRGEKLFF. Written as DNA, the CDR3 is TGCGCCAGCAGCTTGTCGGGGTTGAGAGGTGAAAAACTGTTTTTT.

Worth noting for this clone: An end of the junction does not agree with germline; a read error may underlie this. CDR3 sequence (DNA): TGTGCCAGCAGCTTAGGTCAGGGGGCGGGCAATCGGCCCCAGCATTTT. This encodes CASSLGQGAGNRPQHF. J is TRBJ1-5 and V is TRBV7-9, with 8 bases matching TRBD1. Germline V CDR1 and CDR2: SEHNR, FQNEAQ (reference sequence). The CDR3 runs 16 residues.

The gene calls are TRBV28 and TRBJ1-1; D unresolved. With 1 base removed from V and 7 bases from J, the gap between germline ends came to 10 bases. The CDR3 sequence is 13 residues long. Per the germline V gene, CDR1 is MDHEN and CDR2 is SYDVKM. The CDR3 nucleotides read TGTGCCAGCAGTTTATCTATGCAGCGTGAAGCTTTCTTT. Its translation is CASSLSMQREAFF. Together with reference TRBV28 and TRBJ1-1, the CDR3 gives the full variable domain: DVKVTQSSRYLVKRTGEKVFLECVQDMDHENMFWYRQDPGLGLRLIYFSYDVKMKEKGDIPEGYSVSREKKERFSLILESASTNQTSMYLCASSLSMQREAFFGQGTRLTVV.

This rearrangement joins TRBV3-1 (or the pseudogene TRBV3-2) to TRBJ1-2; D may be TRBD1 (6 bases). CDR3 length: 15 residues. Germline assignment: CDR1 LGHDT and CDR2 YNNKEL (reference sequence). V gave up 1 base and J gave up 4 bases, with 13 bases separating them. Written as DNA, the CDR3 is TGTGCCAGCAGCCAAGGGACAGAGCACGTCTATGGCTACACCTTC. It is translated as CASSQGTEHVYGYTF.

V gene TRBV6-1 combines with J gene TRBJ2-7; D possibly corresponds to TRBD1 (6 bases). Germline-derived CDR1 and CDR2 are MNHNS and SASEGT. The V end was cut by 2 bases, the J end by 4 bases, with 9 bases between. CDR3 size: 13 residues. In DNA form, the CDR3 reads TGTGCCAGCAGTGAATCAAGGGGGTACGAGCAGTACTTC. Translation: CASSESRGYEQYF.

V and J are TRBV27 and TRBJ1-1; D gene uncertain. CDR1 MNHEY and CDR2 SMNVEV come from the germline V gene (reference sequence). The germline V and J ends were trimmed by 6 bases and 1 base, with 9 bases remaining between them. This CDR3 has 13 residues. The CDR3 region has the DNA TGTGCCAGCAGGTTAGAGGGGAACACTGAAGCTTTCTTT. Its protein is CASRLEGNTEAFF.

The chain has TRBV6-5 and TRBJ2-7; 9 nucleotides align to TRBD1. Germline assignment: CDR1 MNHEY and CDR2 SVGAGI. The J segment lost 4 bases and the V segment lost 10 bases, leaving 5 bases of the junction unmatched. This CDR3 has 12 residues. The CDR3 DNA is TGTGCCACCACAGGGGGCTCTTACGAGCAGTACTTC. It translates to CATTGGSYEQYF.

The gene calls are TRBV2 and TRBJ1-5, with a tentative D call TRBD1 (5 bases). The CDR3 runs 16 residues. Germline CDR1 reads SNHLY; CDR2 reads FYNNEI. V dropped 6 bases and J dropped 2 bases, with 17 bases sitting between them. The CDR3 sequence is CASSPGGGGGNQPQHF. The CDR3 bases are TGTGCCAGCAGCCCCGGGGGGGGAGGAGGCAATCAGCCCCAGCATTTT.

V usage is TRBV5-1 and J usage is TRBJ1-1; TRBD1 matches at 7 bases. The CDR3 runs 14 residues. The V gene's germline CDR1 is SGHRS and CDR2 YFSETQ. V trimming: 4 bases; J trimming: 10 bases; junction bases outside the gene matches: 13. CDR3 residues: CASSGVPTGLGAFF. In DNA form, the CDR3 reads TGCGCCAGCAGCGGGGTGCCGACAGGGTTGGGAGCTTTCTTT.

This chain connects TRBV6-2 or TRBV6-3 to TRBJ1-1, with TRBD1 identical over 9 bases. After removal of 2 bases from V and 0 bases from J, the junction contained 7 bases not matched to a gene. Germline CDR1 MNHEY, CDR2 SVGEGT. This CDR3 has 17 amino acids. The chain's CDR3 is CASSYMGQGGMNTEAFF. CDR3 nucleotide sequence: TGTGCCAGCAGTTACATGGGACAGGGCGGGATGAACACTGAAGCTTTCTTT.

V usage is TRBV27 and J usage is TRBJ2-7; 9 bases align to TRBD2. This CDR3 comprises 15 residues. Germline-derived CDR1 and CDR2 are MNHEY and SMNVEV (reference sequence). Losses at the gene ends were 3 bases for V and 6 bases for J; bases not matched to a gene: 9. CDR3 DNA sequence: TGTGCCAGCAGTTTTCAACTAGCGGGTAGTTCCGAGCAGTACTTC. As protein: CASSFQLAGSSEQYF.

This clone appeared a few times. The chain carries TRBV5-4 and TRBJ2-7; 8 nucleotides line up with TRBD2. The CDR3 spans 12 residues. Germline-derived CDR1 and CDR2 are SGHNT and YYREEE (reference sequence). Trimming took 9 bases from V and 7 from J; bases not matched to a gene: 9. The CDR3 bases are TGTGCCACCGGGACTAGGGTGGGGGAGCAGTACTTC. Amino acid sequence: CATGTRVGEQYF.

This clone has only a few counts. The chain employs TRBV5-1 and TRBJ1-1; no clear D. Trimming removed 4 bases at V and 1 base at J, with 11 bases between. This CDR3 has 14 residues. CDR1 SGHRS and CDR2 YFSETQ come from the germline V gene. As DNA, the CDR3 is TGCGCCAGCAGCCCAACAACAGAGAACACTGAAGCTTTCTTT. Protein sequence: CASSPTTENTEAFF.

This clone was observed once. The V gene is TRBV28, the J gene TRBJ1-2, with no clear D. Trimming removed 6 bases at V and 0 bases at J, with 17 bases between. The CDR3 has 16 residues. Per germline, CDR1 MDHEN and CDR2 SYDVKM. The CDR3 loop is CASRLSPFGANYGYTF. The DNA for the CDR3 is TGTGCCAGCAGACTCTCCCCCTTTGGAGCTAACTATGGCTACACCTTC.

V gene TRBV5-1 combines with J gene TRBJ2-7; 7 positions agree with TRBD2. The V gene's germline CDR1 is SGHRS and CDR2 YFSETQ. V was clipped by 0 bases and J by 3 bases; unmatched bases: 6. This CDR3 has 15 amino acids. CDR3: CASSLEASGNYEQYF. For the CDR3, the DNA is TGCGCCAGCAGCTTGGAGGCTAGCGGTAACTACGAGCAGTACTTC.

This clone was seen a handful of times. This chain uses TRBV29-1 with TRBJ2-3, with D perhaps TRBD2 (6 bases). The V and J ends lost 4 bases and 2 bases respectively, with 19 bases between them. The CDR3 loop spans 16 amino acids. CDR1 SQVTM and CDR2 ANQGSEA come from the germline V gene. The CDR3 region is CSVGPGLTDPTDTQYF. DNA for the CDR3: TGCAGCGTTGGCCCCGGACTAACCGACCCCACAGATACGCAGTATTTT.

The chain is built from TRBV5-1 and TRBJ1-1; D is undetermined. The CDR3 runs to 15 residues. The germline CDR1 and CDR2 sequences are SGHRS and YFSETQ. The V end lost 4 bases, the J end lost 5 bases, and 18 bases lay between the germline ends. The CDR3 bases are TGCGCCAGCAGCCCGGGAGCCCGGTCGGGGACTGAAGCTTTCTTT. Translating it yields CASSPGARSGTEAFF. Based on the CDR3 plus reference TRBV5-1 and TRBJ1-1, the full variable domain is KAGVTQTPRYLIKTRGQQVTLSCSPISGHRSVSWYQQTPGQGLQFLFEYFSETQRNKGNFPGRFSGRQFSNSRSEMNVSTLELGDSALYLCASSPGARSGTEAFFGQGTRLTVV.

V is TRBV3-1 (or the pseudogene TRBV3-2) and J is TRBJ2-7; 8 bases match TRBD1. Germline-derived CDR1 and CDR2 are LGHDT and YNNKEL (reference sequence). The V and J ends lost 4 bases and 2 bases, in that order; junction bases with no gene match: 4. The CDR3 loop spans 14 amino acids. The CDR3 sequence is CASSPTGGPYEQYF. In DNA form, the CDR3 reads TGTGCCAGCAGCCCTACAGGGGGGCCCTACGAGCAGTACTTC.

V usage is TRBV30 and J usage is TRBJ2-1; D possibly corresponds to TRBD2 (6 bases). CDR3 length equals 14 residues. V gave up 6 bases and J gave up 4 bases, with 16 bases separating them. In germline, CDR1 is GTSNPN, CDR2 SVGIG (reference sequence). The CDR3 nucleotides are TGTGCCTGCCCGTCCCGGACTAATTACAATGAGCAGTTCTTC. Its translation is CACPSRTNYNEQFF.